This TCR beta chain is drawn from a study of cytomegalovirus exposure and HLA in healthy donors. Overall study context: Earlier, 150 million to 200 million T cells were analyzed, and some 120 million unique TCR beta sequences were found among them.

The PCR was carried out with 60 Vbeta primers and 13 Jbeta primers. Repertoires were generated with immunoSEQ multiplex PCR, while TCRdb's copy carries only in-frame clones and drops some. Its listing shows about 160,000 clones. V lost 5 bases to trimming and J lost 1 base, with 8 bases between them. CDR1 and CDR2 (germline): SNHLY, FYNNEI. The CDR3 contains 14 residues. The chain links TRBV2 to TRBJ1-4, with D perhaps matching TRBD1 (5 bases). The clonotype comes from a woman in her sixties in good health and CMV-seronegative. The material sequenced was PBMCs. The DNA of the CDR3 is TGTGCCAGCAGTTACAGGCGAACTAATGAAAAACTGTTTTTT. Protein sequence: CASSYRRTNEKLFF.